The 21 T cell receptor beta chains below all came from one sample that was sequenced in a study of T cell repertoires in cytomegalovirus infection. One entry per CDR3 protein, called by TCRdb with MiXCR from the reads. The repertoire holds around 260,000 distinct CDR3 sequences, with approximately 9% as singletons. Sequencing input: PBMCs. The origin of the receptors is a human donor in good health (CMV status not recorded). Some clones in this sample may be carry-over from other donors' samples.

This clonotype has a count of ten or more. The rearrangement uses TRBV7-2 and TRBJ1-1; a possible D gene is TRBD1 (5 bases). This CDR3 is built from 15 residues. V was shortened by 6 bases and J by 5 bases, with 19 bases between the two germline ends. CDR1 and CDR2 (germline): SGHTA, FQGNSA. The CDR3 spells CASRWTQPSRTEAFF. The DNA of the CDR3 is TGTGCCAGCAGGTGGACACAGCCATCGAGGACTGAAGCTTTCTTT.

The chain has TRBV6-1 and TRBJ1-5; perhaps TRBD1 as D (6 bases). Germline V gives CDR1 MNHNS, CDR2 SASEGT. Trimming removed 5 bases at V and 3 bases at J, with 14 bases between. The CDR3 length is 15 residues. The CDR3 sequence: CASSSHGQHNQPQHF. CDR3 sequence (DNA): TGTGCCAGCAGTTCTCACGGACAGCACAATCAGCCCCAGCATTTT.

CDR3 residues: CAIRAGQKNIQYF. CDR3 nucleotide sequence: TGTGCCATCAGGGCGGGACAGAAAAACATTCAGTACTTC. The chain employs TRBV10-3 and TRBJ2-4; possibly TRBD1 for D (7 bases). The CDR3 covers 13 residues. Germline lookup yields CDR1 ENHRY and CDR2 SYGVKD. Trimming left V 6 bases short and J 4 bases short, with 10 bases between.

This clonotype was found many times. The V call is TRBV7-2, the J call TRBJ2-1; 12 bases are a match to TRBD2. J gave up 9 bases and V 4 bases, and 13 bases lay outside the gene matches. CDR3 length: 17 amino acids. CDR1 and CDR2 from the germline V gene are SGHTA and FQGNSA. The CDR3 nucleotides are TGTGCCAGCAGCTCTACGTTTCTAGCGGGGGGGCCAGGTGAGCAGTTCTTC. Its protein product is CASSSTFLAGGPGEQFF.

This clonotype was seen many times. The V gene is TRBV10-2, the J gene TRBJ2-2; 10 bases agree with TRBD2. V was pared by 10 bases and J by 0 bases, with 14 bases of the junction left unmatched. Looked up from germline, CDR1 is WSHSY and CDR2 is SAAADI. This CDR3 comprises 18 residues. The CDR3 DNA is TGCGCCACCTCCCGGCCCACTCTAGCGGGAGCGAACACCGGGGAGCTGTTTTTT. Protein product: CATSRPTLAGANTGELFF.

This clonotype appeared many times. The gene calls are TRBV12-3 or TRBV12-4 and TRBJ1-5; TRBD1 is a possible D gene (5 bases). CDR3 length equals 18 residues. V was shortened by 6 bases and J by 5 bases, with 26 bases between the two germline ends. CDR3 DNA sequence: TGTGCCAGCAGCCCCTTCCCCCACTTGGGGCAGACGGATCAGCCCCAGCATTTT. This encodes CASSPFPHLGQTDQPQHF.

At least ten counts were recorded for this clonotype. The CDR3 spells CASSASSEQFF. CDR3 coding DNA: TGTGCCAGCAGCGCGTCCAGTGAGCAGTTCTTC. The rearrangement uses TRBV7-2 and TRBJ2-1; no reliable D call. Germline CDR1 SGHTA, CDR2 FQGNSA. This CDR3 has 11 residues. V lost 5 bases and J lost 9, with 8 bases in between.

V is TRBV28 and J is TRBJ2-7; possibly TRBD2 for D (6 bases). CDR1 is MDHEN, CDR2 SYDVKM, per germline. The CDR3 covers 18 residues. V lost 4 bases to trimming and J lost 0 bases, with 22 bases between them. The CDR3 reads CASSSLTAMTRSSYEQYF. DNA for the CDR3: TGTGCCAGCAGTTCCCTTACTGCAATGACTAGGAGCTCCTACGAGCAGTACTTC.

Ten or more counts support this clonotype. CDR3 sequence: CASSQGGQGSYEQYF. The CDR3 nucleotides are TGTGCCAGCAGCCAGGGAGGACAGGGGTCCTACGAGCAGTACTTC. The V call is TRBV7-2, the J call TRBJ2-7; TRBD1 matches 9 bases. This CDR3 has 15 amino acids. The V segment lost 5 bases and the J segment 1 base; nucleotides outside the gene matches: 6. CDR1 and CDR2 (germline): SGHTA, FQGNSA.

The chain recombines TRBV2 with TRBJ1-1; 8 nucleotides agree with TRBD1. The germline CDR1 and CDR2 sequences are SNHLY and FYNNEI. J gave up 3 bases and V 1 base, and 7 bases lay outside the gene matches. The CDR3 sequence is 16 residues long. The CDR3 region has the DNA TGTGCCAGCAGTGAAGGGGACAGGTTAGTCGACACTGAAGCTTTCTTT. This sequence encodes CASSEGDRLVDTEAFF.

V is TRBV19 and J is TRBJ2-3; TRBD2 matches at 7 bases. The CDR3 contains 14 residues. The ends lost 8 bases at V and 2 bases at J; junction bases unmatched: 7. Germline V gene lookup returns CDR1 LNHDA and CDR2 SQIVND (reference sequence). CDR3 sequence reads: CASGTTATTDTQYF. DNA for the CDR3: TGTGCCAGTGGGACTACAGCCACCACAGATACGCAGTATTTT.

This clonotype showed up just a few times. CDR3 nucleotide sequence: TGTGCCAGTAGTATGTTCAGGGTCGGGGCCGGGGAGCTGTTTTTT. It translates to CASSMFRVGAGELFF. V is TRBV19 and J is TRBJ2-2; D might be TRBD1 or TRBD2, each matching 5 bases. Germline CDR1 LNHDA, CDR2 SQIVND (reference sequence). The CDR3 extends over 15 amino acids. Trimming removed 3 bases from V and 6 bases from J, with 14 bases in between.

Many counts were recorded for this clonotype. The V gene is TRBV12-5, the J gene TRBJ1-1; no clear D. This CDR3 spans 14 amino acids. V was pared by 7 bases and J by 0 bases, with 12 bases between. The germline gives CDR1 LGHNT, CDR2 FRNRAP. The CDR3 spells CASDSFAMNTEAFF. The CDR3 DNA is TGTGCTAGTGATTCATTTGCCATGAACACTGAAGCTTTCTTT.

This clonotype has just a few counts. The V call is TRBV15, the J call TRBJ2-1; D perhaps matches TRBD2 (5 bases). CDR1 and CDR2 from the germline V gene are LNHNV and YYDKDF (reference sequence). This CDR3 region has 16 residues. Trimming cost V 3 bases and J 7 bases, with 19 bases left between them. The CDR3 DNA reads TGTGCCACCAGCAGGGCGGGTCATACCCTCGGGAATGAGCAGTTCTTC. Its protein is CATSRAGHTLGNEQFF. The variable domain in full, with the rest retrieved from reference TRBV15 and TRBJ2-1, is DAMVIQNPRYQVTQFGKPVTLSCSQTLNHNVMYWYQQKSSQAPKLLFHYYDKDFNNEADTPDNFQSRRPNTSFCFLDIRSPGLGDTAMYLCATSRAGHTLGNEQFFGPGTRLTVL.

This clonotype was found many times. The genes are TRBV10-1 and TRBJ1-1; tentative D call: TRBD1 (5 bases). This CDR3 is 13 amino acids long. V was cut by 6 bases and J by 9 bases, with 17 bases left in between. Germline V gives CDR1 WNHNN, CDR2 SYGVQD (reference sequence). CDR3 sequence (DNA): TGCGCCAGCAGACCGGGACGTGAATCGAAAGCTTTCTTT. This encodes CASRPGRESKAFF.

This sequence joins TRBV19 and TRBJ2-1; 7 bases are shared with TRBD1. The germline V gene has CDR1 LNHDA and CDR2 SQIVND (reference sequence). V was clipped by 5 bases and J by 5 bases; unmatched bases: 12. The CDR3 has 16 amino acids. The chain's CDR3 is CASSSPWTGSNNEQFF. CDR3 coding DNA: TGTGCCAGTAGTTCCCCTTGGACAGGCAGCAACAATGAGCAGTTCTTC.

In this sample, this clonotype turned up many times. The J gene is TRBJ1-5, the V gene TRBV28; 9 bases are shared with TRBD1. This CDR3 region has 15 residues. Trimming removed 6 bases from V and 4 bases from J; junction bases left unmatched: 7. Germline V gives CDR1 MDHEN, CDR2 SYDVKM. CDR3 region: CASRWPGTGNQPQHF. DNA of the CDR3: TGTGCCAGCAGATGGCCGGGGACAGGGAATCAGCCCCAGCATTTT.

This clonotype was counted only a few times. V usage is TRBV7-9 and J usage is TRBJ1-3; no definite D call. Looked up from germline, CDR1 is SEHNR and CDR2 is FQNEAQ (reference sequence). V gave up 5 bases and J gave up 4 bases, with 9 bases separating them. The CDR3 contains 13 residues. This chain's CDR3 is CASSRDGGNTIYF. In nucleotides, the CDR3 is TGTGCCAGCAGCCGCGACGGCGGAAACACCATATATTTT.

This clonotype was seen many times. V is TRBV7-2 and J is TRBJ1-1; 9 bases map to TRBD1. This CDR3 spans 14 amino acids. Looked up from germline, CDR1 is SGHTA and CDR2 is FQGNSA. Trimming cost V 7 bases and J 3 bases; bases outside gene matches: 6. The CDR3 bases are TGTGCCAGCAACGGACAGGGGCGGGACACTGAAGCTTTCTTT. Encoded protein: CASNGQGRDTEAFF.

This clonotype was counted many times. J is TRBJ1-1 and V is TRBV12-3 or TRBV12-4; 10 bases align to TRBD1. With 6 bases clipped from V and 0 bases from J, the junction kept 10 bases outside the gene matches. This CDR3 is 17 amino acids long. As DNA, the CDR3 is TGTGCCAGCAGCTACGGGGACAGGGGACGTATGAACACTGAAGCTTTCTTT. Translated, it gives CASSYGDRGRMNTEAFF.

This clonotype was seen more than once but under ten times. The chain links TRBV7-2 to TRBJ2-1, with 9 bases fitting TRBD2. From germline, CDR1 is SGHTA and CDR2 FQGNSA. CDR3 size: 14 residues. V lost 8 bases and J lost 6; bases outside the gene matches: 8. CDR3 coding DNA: TGTGCCAGCCTTCCGGGACTAGCAACCAATGAGCAGTTCTTC. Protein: CASLPGLATNEQFF.